Listed below are T cell receptor beta chains from one sample, sequenced in a study of blood T cell repertoires in COVID-19. The protocol was immunoSEQ multiplex PCR, while the TCRdb copy is restricted to in-frame clones and leaves out a portion. Of about 91,000 clones in the sample, approximately 80% were seen once. Sequencing input: peripheral blood. The origin of the receptors is a man between 65 and 85 years old with acute or convalescent COVID-19. Each CDR3 is given with its conserved first and last residue. The D gene is left open where the match is weak. Clone size is not always given. Where it is, it says once, few, many or a class for expanded clones.

J gene,V gene,clone size,D gene,CDR3 protein,CDR3 DNA
TRBJ2-3,TRBV5-8,.,TRBD2,CASEKREGADTQYF,TGTGCCAGCGAGAAGCGGGAGGGAGCAGATACGCAGTATTTT
TRBJ1-3,TRBV6-6,.,TRBD1,CASSYRDSGSGNTIYF,TGTGCCAGCAGTTACCGGGACAGCGGCTCTGGAAACACCATATATTTT
TRBJ2-5,TRBV7-3,.,TRBD1,CASSAYGTGETQYF,TGTGCCAGCAGCGCGTATGGGACAGGGGAGACCCAGTACTTC
TRBJ1-2,TRBV19,few,TRBD1,CASSMTGGDLYGYTF,TGTGCCAGTAGTATGACAGGGGGGGACCTCTATGGCTACACCTTC
TRBJ1-2,TRBV18,.,.,CASSPPVTPGNGYTF,TGTGCCAGCTCACCACCGGTGACTCCCGGAAATGGCTACACCTTC
TRBJ1-2,TRBV9,.,TRBD1,CASRGAAGGTHYGYTF,TGTGCCAGCAGGGGTGCGGCAGGGGGTACACACTATGGCTACACCTTC
TRBJ2-3,TRBV27,.,TRBD2,CASSRTSLNTQYF,TGTGCCAGCAGCCGGACTAGCTTGAATACGCAGTATTTT
TRBJ1-2,TRBV5-1,.,TRBD1,CASSSTGTGAGYTF,TGCGCCAGCAGCTCAACCGGGACAGGGGCCGGCTACACCTTC
TRBJ2-1,TRBV27,.,.,CASRPEAGVSSYNEQFF,TGTGCCAGCAGGCCGGAGGCAGGGGTGAGCTCCTACAATGAGCAGTTCTTC
TRBJ1-5,TRBV2,.,TRBD1,CASSWDRANQPQHF,TGTGCCAGCAGTTGGGACAGGGCAAATCAGCCCCAGCATTTT
TRBJ1-1,TRBV14,.,TRBD1,CASSQYGTGGPYTEAFF,TGTGCCAGCAGCCAATATGGGACAGGGGGCCCTTACACTGAAGCTTTCTTT
TRBJ1-1,TRBV27,once,.,CASSWGWKGGVTEAFF,TGTGCCAGCAGTTGGGGTTGGAAAGGGGGTGTCACTGAAGCTTTCTTT
TRBJ1-4,TRBV28,.,TRBD1,CASSLGGQGEKLFF,TGTGCCAGCAGTTTGGGTGGACAGGGCGAAAAACTGTTTTTT
TRBJ2-6,TRBV5-4,.,.,CASSLGGATGANVLTF,TGTGCCAGCAGCTTAGGGGGGGCGACTGGGGCCAACGTCCTGACTTTC
TRBJ2-2,TRBV5-6,.,TRBD1,CASSSGTGLGELFF,TGTGCCAGCAGCTCCGGGACAGGGCTCGGGGAGCTGTTTTTT
TRBJ2-1,TRBV24-1,.,TRBD2,CATSDSRGGAIQFF,TGTGCCACCAGTGATTCACGCGGGGGGGCAATACAGTTCTTC
TRBJ1-1,TRBV27,.,.,CASSFRQNTEAFF,TGTGCCAGCAGTTTCCGACAGAACACTGAAGCTTTCTTT
TRBJ1-1,TRBV15,few,.,CATSRGSREAFF,TGTGCCACCAGCAGGGGGAGTCGGGAAGCTTTCTTT
TRBJ2-5,TRBV7-3,.,.,CASSLGTAQETQYF,TGTGCCAGCAGCTTAGGCACAGCTCAAGAGACCCAGTACTTC
TRBJ2-1,TRBV19,.,TRBD2,CASSARTSGGGHEQFF,TGTGCCAGTAGTGCCCGAACTAGCGGGGGGGGCCATGAGCAGTTCTTC
TRBJ2-5,TRBV15,.,.,CATSSLMRKTQYF,TGTGCCACCAGCAGCTTGATGAGGAAGACCCAGTACTTC
TRBJ1-1,TRBV3-1/TRBV3-2,.,.,CASSRFRGATEAFF,TGTGCCAGCAGCCGCTTCCGGGGGGCCACTGAAGCTTTCTTT
TRBJ1-3,TRBV18,many,.,CASSTANSGNTIYF,TGTGCCAGCTCAACAGCCAACTCTGGAAACACCATATATTTT
TRBJ1-1,TRBV6-4,.,TRBD1,CASSADGQGAAFF,TGTGCCAGCAGTGCCGATGGACAGGGGGCCGCTTTCTTT
TRBJ1-3,TRBV4-1,.,.,CASTGVPGNTIYF,TGCGCCAGCACAGGGGTTCCAGGAAACACCATATATTTT
TRBJ1-1,TRBV18,.,TRBD1,CASSGQGAPLF,TGTGCCAGCTCGGGACAGGGGGCCCCCCTCTTT
TRBJ2-7,TRBV28,once,.,CASSRPPRDYEQYF,TGTGCCAGCAGTAGGCCCCCCAGGGACTACGAGCAGTACTTC
TRBJ2-2,TRBV27,.,TRBD1,CASSGGQGAGTGELFF,TGTGCCAGCAGTGGCGGGCAGGGGGCGGGAACCGGGGAGCTGTTTTTT
TRBJ1-5,TRBV7-2,.,.,CASSPGLLSNQPQHF,TGTGCCAGCAGCCCAGGGTTGCTGAGCAATCAGCCCCAGCATTTT
TRBJ2-7,TRBV2,.,TRBD1,CASSVTGPNYEQYF,TGTGCCAGCAGTGTGACAGGGCCCAACTACGAGCAGTACTTC
TRBJ1-2,TRBV27,.,TRBD1,CASSPTGQGEGYGYTF,TGTGCCAGCAGTCCCACGGGACAGGGGGAAGGCTATGGCTACACCTTC
TRBJ1-2,TRBV7-2,.,TRBD1,CASRGQGLKDGYTF,TGTGCCAGCAGGGGACAGGGGCTGAAAGATGGCTACACCTTC
TRBJ2-3,TRBV3-1/TRBV3-2,once,.,CASSQFPGRGDTQYF,TGTGCCAGCAGCCAGTTCCCGGGAAGGGGGGATACGCAGTATTTT
TRBJ2-7,TRBV29-1,.,TRBD1,CSVEAPDRGRSYEQYF,TGCAGCGTTGAAGCCCCGGACAGGGGGCGCTCCTACGAGCAGTACTTC
TRBJ1-1,TRBV12-5,few,TRBD1,CASGLGQGMNTEAFF,TGTGCTAGTGGTTTGGGACAGGGCATGAACACTGAAGCTTTCTTT
TRBJ2-3,TRBV5-1,.,.,CASSLNREGDTQYF,TGCGCCAGCAGCTTGAACAGGGAGGGAGATACGCAGTATTTT
TRBJ1-1,TRBV21-1,few,.,CASSKAGGAGTEAFF,TGTGCCAGCAGCAAAGCAGGAGGGGCGGGCACTGAAGCTTTCTTT
TRBJ1-5,TRBV19,.,.,CASSISTDQPQHF,TGTGCCAGTAGTATATCAACTGATCAGCCCCAGCATTTT
TRBJ1-3,TRBV6-1,few,TRBD1,CASISPGGSGNTIYF,TGTGCCAGCATCTCTCCAGGGGGCTCTGGAAACACCATATATTTT
TRBJ2-3,TRBV5-1,.,.,CASSLDSGTTDTQYF,TGCGCCAGCAGCTTGGATAGCGGAACAACAGATACGCAGTATTTT
TRBJ1-3,TRBV5-1,.,.,CASSLGVILSGNTIYF,TGCGCCAGCAGCTTAGGGGTAATTCTCTCTGGAAACACCATATATTTT
TRBJ2-2,TRBV19,.,.,CASSIDLATNTGELFF,TGTGCCAGTAGTATAGACCTAGCAACGAACACCGGGGAGCTGTTTTTT
TRBJ1-1,TRBV7-2,few,TRBD1,CASSSGTGFTEAFF,TGTGCCAGCAGCTCCGGGACAGGGTTCACTGAAGCTTTCTTT
TRBJ2-2,TRBV19,.,.,CASSTGGRKFAGELFF,TGTGCCAGTAGTACCGGGGGGCGAAAATTTGCCGGGGAGCTGTTTTTT
TRBJ2-3,TRBV4-2,.,TRBD2,CASSLGGEGSTDTQYF,TGTGCCAGCAGCCTCGGGGGGGAGGGTAGCACAGATACGCAGTATTTT
TRBJ1-1,TRBV19,.,.,CASSRGSREDTEAFF,TGTGCCAGTAGTCGGGGTAGCAGGGAGGACACTGAAGCTTTCTTT
TRBJ2-2,TRBV6-5,once,.,CASRQFTGELFF,TGTGCCAGCAGGCAGTTCACCGGGGAGCTGTTTTTT
TRBJ1-1,TRBV6-5,.,.,CASSYSFRRTAPEAFF,TGTGCCAGCAGTTACTCGTTTAGGAGGACAGCGCCCGAAGCTTTCTTT
TRBJ1-1,TRBV24-1,.,TRBD1,CATSDAGQGQEAFF,TGTGCCACCAGTGATGCGGGACAGGGGCAAGAAGCTTTCTTT
TRBJ2-1,TRBV3-1/TRBV3-2,.,TRBD1,CASSPTGDSYNEQFF,TGTGCCAGCAGCCCTACAGGGGATTCCTACAATGAGCAGTTCTTC
TRBJ1-6,TRBV18,once,TRBD1,CASSTTGAYNSPLHF,TGTGCCAGCTCAACGACAGGGGCCTATAATTCACCCCTCCACTTT
TRBJ2-1,TRBV5-4,.,.,CASSSQNNEQFF,TGTGCCAGCAGCTCCCAGAACAATGAGCAGTTCTTC
TRBJ2-1,TRBV7-3,many,.,CASSPGRGSNNEQFF,TGTGCCAGCAGCCCCGGTCGGGGGTCTAACAATGAGCAGTTCTTC
TRBJ2-3,TRBV24-1,once,.,CATSDHSSTDTQYF,TGTGCCACCAGTGATCACAGCAGCACAGATACGCAGTATTTT
TRBJ1-2,TRBV5-1,.,.,CASAPRGEEDGYTF,TGCGCCAGCGCCCCCCGGGGGGAAGAGGATGGCTACACCTTC
TRBJ1-1,TRBV5-6,.,TRBD1,CASSLTGQEYEAFF,TGTGCCAGCAGCCTTACTGGACAGGAGTACGAAGCTTTCTTT
TRBJ2-5,TRBV29-1,.,.,CSALASGETQYF,TGCAGCGCCCTAGCTTCGGGAGAGACCCAGTACTTC
TRBJ1-2,TRBV10-3,few,.,CAITKTGSSDYGYTF,TGTGCCATCACAAAAACGGGTTCCTCGGACTATGGCTACACCTTC